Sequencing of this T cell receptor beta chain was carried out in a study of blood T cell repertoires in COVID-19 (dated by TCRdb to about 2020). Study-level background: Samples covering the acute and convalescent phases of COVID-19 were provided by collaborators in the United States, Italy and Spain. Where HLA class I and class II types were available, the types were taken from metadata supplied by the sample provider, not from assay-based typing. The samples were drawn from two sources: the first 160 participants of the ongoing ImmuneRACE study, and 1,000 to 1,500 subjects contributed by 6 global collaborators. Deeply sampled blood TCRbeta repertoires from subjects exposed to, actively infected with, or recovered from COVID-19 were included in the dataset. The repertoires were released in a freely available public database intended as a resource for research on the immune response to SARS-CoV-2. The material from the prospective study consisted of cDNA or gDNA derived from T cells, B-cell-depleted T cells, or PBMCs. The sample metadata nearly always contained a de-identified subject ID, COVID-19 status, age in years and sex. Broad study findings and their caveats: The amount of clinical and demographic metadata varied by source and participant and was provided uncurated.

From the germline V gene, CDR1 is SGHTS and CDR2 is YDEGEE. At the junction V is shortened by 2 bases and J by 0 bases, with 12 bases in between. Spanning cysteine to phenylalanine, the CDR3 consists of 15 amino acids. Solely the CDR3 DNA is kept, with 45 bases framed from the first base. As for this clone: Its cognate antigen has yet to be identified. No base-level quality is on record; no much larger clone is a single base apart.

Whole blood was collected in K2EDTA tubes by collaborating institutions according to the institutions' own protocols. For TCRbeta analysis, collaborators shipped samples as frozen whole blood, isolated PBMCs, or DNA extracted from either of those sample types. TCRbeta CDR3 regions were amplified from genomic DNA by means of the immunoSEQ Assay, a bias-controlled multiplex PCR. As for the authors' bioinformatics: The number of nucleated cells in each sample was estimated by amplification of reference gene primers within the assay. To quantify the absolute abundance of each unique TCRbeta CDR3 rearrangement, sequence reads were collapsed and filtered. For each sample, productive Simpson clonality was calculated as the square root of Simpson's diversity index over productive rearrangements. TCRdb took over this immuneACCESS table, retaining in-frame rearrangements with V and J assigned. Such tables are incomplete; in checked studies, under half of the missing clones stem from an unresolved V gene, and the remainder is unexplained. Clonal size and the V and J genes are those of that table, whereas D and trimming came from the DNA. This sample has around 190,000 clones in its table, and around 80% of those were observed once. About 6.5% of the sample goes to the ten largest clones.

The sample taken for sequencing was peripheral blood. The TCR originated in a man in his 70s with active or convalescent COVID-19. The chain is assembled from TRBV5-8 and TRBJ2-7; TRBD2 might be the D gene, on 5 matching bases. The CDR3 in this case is CASSLSTRVSYEQYF. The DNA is TGTGCCAGCAGCTTAAGTACTAGAGTCTCCTACGAGCAGTACTTC.